This TCR beta chain originates from a study of human T cells and chemical hapten exposure. The time point is: patch test 1, 2 weeks after DPC sensitization. Treatment here: therapeutic diphenylcyclopropenone sensitization with weekly scalp DPC. Blood draws came first, before each patch test. This clonotype was counted only a few times. TCRdb passed the RACE reads through MiXCR, listing each CDR3 protein once. The data show nearly 350,000 distinct CDR3 sequences, approximately 6.3% seen once. Germline CDR1 and CDR2: MNHNY and SVGAGI (reference sequence). V was trimmed by 5 bases and J by 7 bases, leaving 11 bases between them. The CDR3 covers 12 residues.

The chain is built from TRBV6-6 and TRBJ1-1; no clear D gene. The TCR sequence derives from a young woman with alopecia areata. Some clones in this sample may be carry-over from other donors' samples. The material was whole blood, obtained in connection with sensitization to the hapten diphenylcyclopropenone (DPC). CDR3 protein: CASSRDVGEAFF. CDR3 in DNA: TGTGCCAGCAGTAGAGACGTCGGTGAAGCTTTCTTT.